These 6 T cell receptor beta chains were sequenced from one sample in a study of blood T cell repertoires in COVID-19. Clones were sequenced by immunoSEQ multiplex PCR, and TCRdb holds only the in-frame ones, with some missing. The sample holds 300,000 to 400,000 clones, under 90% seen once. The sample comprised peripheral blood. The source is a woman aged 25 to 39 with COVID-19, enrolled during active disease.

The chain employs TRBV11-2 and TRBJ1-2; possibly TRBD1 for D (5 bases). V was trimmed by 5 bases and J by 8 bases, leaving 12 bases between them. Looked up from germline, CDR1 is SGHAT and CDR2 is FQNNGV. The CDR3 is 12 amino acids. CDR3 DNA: TGTGCCAGCAGCCCAGGGCCCCCAGGCTACACCTTC. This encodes CASSPGPPGYTF.

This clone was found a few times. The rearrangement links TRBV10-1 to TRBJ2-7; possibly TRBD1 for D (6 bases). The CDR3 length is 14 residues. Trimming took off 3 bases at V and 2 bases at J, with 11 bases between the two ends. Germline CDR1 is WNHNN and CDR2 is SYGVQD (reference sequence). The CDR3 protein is CASSETDRPYEQYF. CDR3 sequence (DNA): TGCGCCAGCAGTGAAACGGACAGACCCTACGAGCAGTACTTC.

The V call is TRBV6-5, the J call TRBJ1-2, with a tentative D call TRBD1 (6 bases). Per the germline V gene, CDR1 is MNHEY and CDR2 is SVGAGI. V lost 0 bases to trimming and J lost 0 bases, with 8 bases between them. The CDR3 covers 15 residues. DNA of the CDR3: TGTGCCAGCAGTTACTCCGGGACAACTAACTATGGCTACACCTTC. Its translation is CASSYSGTTNYGYTF.

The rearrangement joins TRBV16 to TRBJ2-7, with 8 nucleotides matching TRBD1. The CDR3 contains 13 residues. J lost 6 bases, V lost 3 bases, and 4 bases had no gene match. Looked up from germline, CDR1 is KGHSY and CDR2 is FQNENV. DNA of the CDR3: TGTGCCAGCAGCCATGGACAGGGTTTCGAGCAGTACTTC. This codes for CASSHGQGFEQYF.

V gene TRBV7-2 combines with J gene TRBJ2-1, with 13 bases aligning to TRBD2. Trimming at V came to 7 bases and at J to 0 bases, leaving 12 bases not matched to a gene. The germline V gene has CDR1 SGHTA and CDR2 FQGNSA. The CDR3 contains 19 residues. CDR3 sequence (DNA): TGTGCCAGCACCGGGACTAGCGGGACCAACAGGGGCTCCTACAATGAGCAGTTCTTC. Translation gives CASTGTSGTNRGSYNEQFF.

DNA of the CDR3: TGTGCCAGCAGCCCGCTTCGGCTAGCGGAGAATGAGCAGTTCTTC. It yields the protein CASSPLRLAENEQFF. The chain has TRBV9 and TRBJ2-1; 7 nucleotides match TRBD2. Germline V gene sequence: CDR1 SGDLS, CDR2 YYNGEE. The CDR3 spans 15 residues. J was trimmed by 7 bases and V by 4 bases; bases with no gene match: 11.